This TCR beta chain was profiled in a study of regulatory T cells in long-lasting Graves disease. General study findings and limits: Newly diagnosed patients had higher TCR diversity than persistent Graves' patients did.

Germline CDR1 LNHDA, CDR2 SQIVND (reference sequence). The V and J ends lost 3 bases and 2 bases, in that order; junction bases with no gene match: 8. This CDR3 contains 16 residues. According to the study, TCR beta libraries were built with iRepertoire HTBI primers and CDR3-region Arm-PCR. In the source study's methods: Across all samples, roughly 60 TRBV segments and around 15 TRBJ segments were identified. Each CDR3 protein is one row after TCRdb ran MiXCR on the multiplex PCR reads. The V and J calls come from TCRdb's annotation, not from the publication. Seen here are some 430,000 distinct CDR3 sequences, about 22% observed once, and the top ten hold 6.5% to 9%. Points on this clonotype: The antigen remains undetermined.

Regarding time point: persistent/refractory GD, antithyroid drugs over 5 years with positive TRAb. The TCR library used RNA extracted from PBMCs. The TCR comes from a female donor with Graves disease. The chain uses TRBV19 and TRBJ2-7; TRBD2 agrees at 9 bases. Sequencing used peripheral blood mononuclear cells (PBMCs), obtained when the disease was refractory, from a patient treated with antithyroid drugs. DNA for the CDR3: TGTGCCAGTAGTATGGCAGCGCGGGAGGGCCCCTACGAGCAGTACTTC. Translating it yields CASSMAAREGPYEQYF.